The 25 T cell receptor beta chains below come from one sample, sequenced in a study of OX40 agonist ivuxolimab in advanced cancers. The assay was immunoSEQ multiplex PCR, and TCRdb's table has in-frame clones only and misses some. The sample has 20,000 to 25,000 clones; 79% are singletons. Source: CD4+ or CD8+ T cells sorted from blood, taken in a trial of the OX40 agonist ivuxolimab. The receptors were sampled from an adult with an advanced solid tumor such as melanoma, head and neck, liver or kidney cancer.

The gene calls are TRBV5-4 and TRBJ2-6, with D possibly called TRBD1 or TRBD2 (6 bases each). From germline, CDR1 is SGHNT and CDR2 YYREEE (reference sequence). This CDR3 comprises 16 residues. Trimming removed 4 bases at V and 1 base at J, with 12 bases between. CDR3 DNA: TGTGCCAGCAGCCCGGGGGCGCGTTCTGGGGCCAACGTCCTGACTTTC. It codes for CASSPGARSGANVLTF.

CDR3 amino acids: CASSLAGQGEVGYTF. The DNA for the CDR3 is TGTGCCAGCAGCTTAGCGGGACAGGGGGAAGTTGGCTACACCTTC. The chain carries TRBV7-9 and TRBJ1-2; 11 bases are shared with TRBD1. Trimming removed 0 bases from V and 7 bases from J; junction bases left unmatched: 4. The CDR3 runs to 15 residues. Per the germline V gene, CDR1 is SEHNR and CDR2 is FQNEAQ (reference sequence).

The chain combines TRBV28 with TRBJ1-5; 9 bases line up with TRBD1. CDR1 MDHEN and CDR2 SYDVKM come from the germline V gene. The CDR3 is 18 amino acids. The V gene end was trimmed by 7 bases and the J gene end by 4 bases; junction bases not matched to a gene: 17. CDR3 nucleotide sequence: TGTGCCAGCACTAGAATAGGGACAGGGAGGGAGAAGAATCAGCCCCAGCATTTT. This translates into CASTRIGTGREKNQPQHF.

The CDR3 spells CASRGETTSSYEQYF. Written as DNA, the CDR3 is TGTGCCAGCCGAGGCGAGACCACTAGCTCCTACGAGCAGTACTTC. The chain recombines TRBV7-8 with TRBJ2-7; possibly TRBD2 for D (5 bases). V lost 8 bases and J 0 bases, leaving 17 bases between the germline ends. Germline loops: CDR1 SGHVS, CDR2 FQNEAQ. CDR3 length: 15 amino acids. The complete variable domain, with remaining parts taken from reference TRBV7-8 and TRBJ2-7, reads GAGVSQSPRYKVAKRGQDVALRCDPISGHVSLFWYQQALGQGPEFLTYFQNEAQLDKSGLPSDRFFAERPEGSVSTLKIQRTQQEDSAVYLCASRGETTSSYEQYFGPGTRLTVT.

This chain joins TRBV5-1 and TRBJ2-5; no clear D gene. CDR1 is SGHRS and CDR2 is YFSETQ in the germline V gene. The germline V and J ends were trimmed by 0 bases and 1 base, with 4 bases remaining between them. The CDR3 is made up of 13 amino acids. CDR3 coding DNA: TGCGCCAGCAGCTTGGGGGTCCAAGAGACCCAGTACTTC. Protein: CASSLGVQETQYF.

This clone was recorded a few times. The chain links TRBV6-1 to TRBJ1-6; D uncertain. CDR3 size: 15 residues. CDR1 is MNHNS and CDR2 is SASEGT in the germline V gene. V gave up 3 bases and J gave up 10 bases, with 16 bases separating them. This chain's CDR3 is CASSDLGGLGSPLHF. For the CDR3, the DNA is TGTGCCAGCAGTGATTTAGGAGGGCTTGGATCACCCCTCCACTTT.

The rearrangement links TRBV18 to TRBJ1-1, with 8 nucleotides matching TRBD1. CDR3 length equals 16 residues. Germline CDR1 and CDR2: KGHSH and LQKENI. V trimming: 3 bases; J trimming: 4 bases; junction bases outside the gene matches: 10. The CDR3 DNA is TGTGCCAGCTCACCCGGGACAGGACGTCAGGGCACTGAAGCTTTCTTT. This codes for CASSPGTGRQGTEAFF.

The J gene is TRBJ2-5, the V gene TRBV28; D is possibly TRBD2 (5 bases). V was cut by 3 bases and J by 4 bases, with 9 bases left in between. CDR3 length equals 13 residues. The germline V gene encodes CDR1 MDHEN and CDR2 SYDVKM. CDR3 protein: CASSFEGRETQYF. In DNA form, the CDR3 reads TGTGCCAGCAGTTTCGAGGGCCGAGAGACCCAGTACTTC.

This clone was counted a few times. The gene calls are TRBV10-2 and TRBJ2-5; 7 bases match TRBD1. The germline gives CDR1 WSHSY, CDR2 SAAADI. The CDR3 is 14 residues long. Unmatched junction bases numbered 13, after V lost 8 bases and J lost 7 bases. For the CDR3, the DNA is TGCGCCAGCCGGATACAGGGGTCTGCGGTGACCCAGTACTTC. This codes for CASRIQGSAVTQYF.

The chain is built from TRBV6-4 and TRBJ2-5; D unresolved. Germline V gives CDR1 MRHNA, CDR2 SNTAGT. The V and J ends lost 0 bases and 5 bases respectively, with 7 bases between them. The CDR3 sequence is 13 residues long. The CDR3 DNA is TGTGCCAGCAGTGACTCAGTGGGGGAGACCCAGTACTTC. It translates to CASSDSVGETQYF.

This chain links TRBV5-5 with TRBJ1-4; possibly TRBD1 for D (6 bases). The V end lost 2 bases, the J end lost 5 bases, and 10 bases lay between the germline ends. This CDR3 contains 14 residues. Germline-derived CDR1 and CDR2 are SGHKS and YYEKEE (reference sequence). The CDR3: CASSFWGGNEKLFF. For the CDR3, the DNA is TGTGCCAGCAGCTTCTGGGGGGGCAATGAAAAACTGTTTTTT.

The CDR3 here is CASSLTSGHRSSYEQYF. CDR3 sequence (DNA): TGTGCCAGCTCACTAACGTCCGGACACCGGAGCTCCTACGAGCAGTACTTC. This chain connects TRBV18 to TRBJ2-7; weak D call: TRBD1 (5 bases). The germline gives CDR1 KGHSH, CDR2 LQKENI. CDR3 length equals 17 residues. Trimming removed 4 bases at V and 0 bases at J, with 19 bases between.

V and J are TRBV5-1 and TRBJ1-1; a weak D match, TRBD1 (5 bases). Germline assignment: CDR1 SGHRS and CDR2 YFSETQ. V was trimmed by 4 bases and J by 5 bases, leaving 12 bases between them. This CDR3 is built from 13 residues. The CDR3 region has the DNA TGCGCCAGCAGCGCCCCCCCAGGGACTGAAGCTTTCTTT. It is translated as CASSAPPGTEAFF.

This chain uses TRBV30 with TRBJ1-2; 7 positions agree with TRBD1. Losses at the gene ends were 4 bases for V and 8 bases for J; bases not matched to a gene: 22. CDR1 and CDR2 from the germline V gene are GTSNPN and SVGIG (reference sequence). The CDR3 is 17 residues long. CDR3 sequence: CAWTTYQGRGILGGYTF. Here the CDR3 DNA reads TGTGCCTGGACCACCTATCAGGGCAGGGGGATTCTCGGCGGCTACACCTTC.

The V gene is TRBV6-5, the J gene TRBJ2-6; no clear D. Germline V gene lookup returns CDR1 MNHEY and CDR2 SVGAGI. The CDR3 has 14 amino acids. V gave up 5 bases and J gave up 4 bases, with 9 bases separating them. The CDR3: CASSPSEGANVLTF. For the CDR3, the DNA is TGTGCCAGCAGTCCCTCTGAGGGGGCCAACGTCCTGACTTTC.

The chain employs TRBV28 and TRBJ1-4; D uncertain. Germline V gene sequence: CDR1 MDHEN, CDR2 SYDVKM. The V and J ends lost 6 bases and 2 bases respectively, with 25 bases between them. CDR3 size: 19 residues. The CDR3 DNA follows: TGTGCCAGCAGGGTCGTCGTCGGGCCCCAGGTGAATACTAATGAAAAACTGTTTTTT. The encoded protein is CASRVVVGPQVNTNEKLFF.

The chain is built from TRBV6-5 and TRBJ2-7; TRBD1 aligns across 7 bases. Germline CDR1 reads MNHEY; CDR2 reads SVGAGI. The CDR3 totals 12 residues. V gave up 6 bases and J gave up 4 bases; unmatched junction bases: 3. As DNA, the CDR3 is TGTGCCAGCAGGAGGGGGCGATACGAGCAGTACTTC. Its translation is CASRRGRYEQYF.

J is TRBJ1-2 and V is TRBV5-1; TRBD1 matches 9 bases. The CDR3 is 14 residues long. Germline V gives CDR1 SGHRS, CDR2 YFSETQ. V was pared by 2 bases and J by 7 bases, with 6 bases of the junction left unmatched. CDR3 amino acids: CASSFTGGGVGYTF. CDR3 DNA sequence: TGCGCCAGCAGCTTTACAGGGGGCGGGGTTGGCTACACCTTC.

V usage is TRBV2 and J usage is TRBJ2-2; tentatively, D is TRBD1 or TRBD2 (6 bases each). The V gene's germline CDR1 is SNHLY and CDR2 FYNNEI. The V and J ends lost 6 bases and 1 base respectively, with 12 bases between them. This CDR3 region has 15 residues. CDR3 DNA sequence: TGTGCCAGCAGCCCCGGGGGCCTGAACACCGGGGAGCTGTTTTTT. Translated, it gives CASSPGGLNTGELFF.

This clone is medium-sized within its sample. This chain links TRBV7-9 with TRBJ2-1; D is uncertain. V lost 4 bases and J 1 base, leaving 14 bases between the germline ends. The germline gives CDR1 SEHNR, CDR2 FQNEAQ (reference sequence). The CDR3 has 16 residues. The CDR3 reads CASSSIESRSYNEQFF. CDR3 nucleotides: TGTGCCAGCAGCTCCATAGAAAGTCGTTCCTACAATGAGCAGTTCTTC.

V and J are TRBV2 and TRBJ1-5; the D gene is possibly TRBD1 (6 bases). Germline V gene sequence: CDR1 SNHLY, CDR2 FYNNEI. Trimming took off 3 bases at V and 2 bases at J, with 17 bases between the two ends. This CDR3 comprises 17 residues. Written as DNA, the CDR3 is TGTGCCAGCAGTGACTTCCCGTCGGGGGCGGGCAATCAGCCCCAGCATTTT. It specifies CASSDFPSGAGNQPQHF. The entire variable domain, with the rest obtained from reference TRBV2 and TRBJ1-5, is as follows: EPEVTQTPSHQVTQMGQEVILRCVPISNHLYFYWYRQILGQKVEFLVSFYNNEISEKSEIFDDQFSVERPDGSNFTLKIRSTKLEDSAMYFCASSDFPSGAGNQPQHFGDGTRLSIL.

This clone is labeled as medium-sized (0.01 to 0.1%). This chain connects TRBV7-9 to TRBJ1-5, with D possibly matching TRBD1 (5 bases). Germline V CDR1 and CDR2: SEHNR, FQNEAQ (reference sequence). The CDR3 covers 15 residues. V was cut by 7 bases and J by 0 bases, with 13 bases left in between. DNA of the CDR3: TGTGCCAGCACCCCGGGGGATAGTAGCAATCAGCCCCAGCATTTT. Translated, it gives CASTPGDSSNQPQHF. Filled out from reference TRBV7-9 and TRBJ1-5, the complete variable domain reads DTGVSQNPRHKITKRGQNVTFRCDPISEHNRLYWYRQTLGQGPEFLTYFQNEAQLEKSRLLSDRFSAERPKGSFSTLEIQRTEQGDSAMYLCASTPGDSSNQPQHFGDGTRLSIL.

The chain has TRBV7-9 and TRBJ1-4; 9 nucleotides agree with TRBD1. The junction had 6 bases not matched to a gene; V was cut back by 5 bases and J by 5 bases. This CDR3 spans 15 amino acids. Looked up from germline, CDR1 is SEHNR and CDR2 is FQNEAQ (reference sequence). CDR3 DNA sequence: TGTGCCAGCAGCGGATCAGGACAGGGGAATGAAAAACTGTTTTTT. This sequence encodes CASSGSGQGNEKLFF.

The chain joins TRBV11-2 to TRBJ2-2; unclear D gene. Trimming took 3 bases from V and 1 from J, leaving 9 bases between them. Germline lookup yields CDR1 SGHAT and CDR2 FQNNGV. This CDR3 comprises 15 residues. CDR3 in DNA: TGTGCCAGCAGCTTTGGCACACAGAACACCGGGGAGCTGTTTTTT. It encodes CASSFGTQNTGELFF.

The gene calls are TRBV5-1 and TRBJ1-2, with D perhaps TRBD1 (6 bases). This CDR3 has 16 residues. In germline, CDR1 is SGHRS, CDR2 YFSETQ. Trimming took 0 bases from V and 1 from J, leaving 13 bases between them. Here the CDR3 DNA reads TGCGCCAGCAGCTTGGGCCCCGGACAGCTTAACTATGGCTACACCTTC. Its protein is CASSLGPGQLNYGYTF.